This T cell receptor beta chain comes out of a study of blood T cell repertoires in COVID-19. The data were produced by immunoSEQ multiplex PCR, yet TCRdb's version contains in-frame clones alone and is incomplete. The table records 200,000 to 300,000 clones, roughly 88% of them present only once. This CDR3 has 13 amino acids. Trimming left V 1 base short and J 1 base short, with 5 bases between. Germline CDR1 SGDLS, CDR2 YYNGEE. Sample: peripheral blood. The origin of this receptor is a human donor in a cohort sampled during active COVID-19. The chain couples TRBV9 to TRBJ1-2, with no clear D. In DNA form, the CDR3 reads TGTGCCAGCAGCGTATTAGATAACTATGGCTACACCTTC. Its translation: CASSVLDNYGYTF.